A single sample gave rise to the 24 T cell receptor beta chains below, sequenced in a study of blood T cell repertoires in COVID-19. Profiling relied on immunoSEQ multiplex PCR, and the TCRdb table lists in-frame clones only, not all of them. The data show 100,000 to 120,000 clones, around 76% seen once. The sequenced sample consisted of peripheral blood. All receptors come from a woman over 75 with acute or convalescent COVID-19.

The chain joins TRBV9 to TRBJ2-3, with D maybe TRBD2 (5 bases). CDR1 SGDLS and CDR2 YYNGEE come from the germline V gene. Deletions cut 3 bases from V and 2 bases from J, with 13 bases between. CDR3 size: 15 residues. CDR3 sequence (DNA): TGTGCCAGCAGCGCAGGACTGACCTTCACAGATACGCAGTATTTT. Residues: CASSAGLTFTDTQYF. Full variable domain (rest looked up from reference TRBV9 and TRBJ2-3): DSGVTQTPKHLITATGQRVTLRCSPRSGDLSVYWYQQSLDQGLQFLIQYYNGEERAKGNILERFSAQQFPDLHSELNLSSLELGDSALYFCASSAGLTFTDTQYFGPGTRLTVL.

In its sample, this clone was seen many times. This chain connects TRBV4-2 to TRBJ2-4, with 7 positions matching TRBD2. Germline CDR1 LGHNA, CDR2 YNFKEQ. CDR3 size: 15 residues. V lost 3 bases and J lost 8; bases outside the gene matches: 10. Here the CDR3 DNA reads TGTGCCAGCAGCCAGGGAGGGTCTGGGGTGGACATTCAGTACTTC. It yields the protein CASSQGGSGVDIQYF.

DNA for the CDR3: TGTGCCAGCAGCTTGGGGGGCCTACAAGAGACCCAGTACTTC. Residues: CASSLGGLQETQYF. The chain uses TRBV5-6 and TRBJ2-5; D may be TRBD1 (5 bases). Germline CDR1 reads SGHDT; CDR2 reads YYEEEE. V was clipped by 0 bases and J by 2 bases, with 8 bases between them. This CDR3 contains 14 residues.

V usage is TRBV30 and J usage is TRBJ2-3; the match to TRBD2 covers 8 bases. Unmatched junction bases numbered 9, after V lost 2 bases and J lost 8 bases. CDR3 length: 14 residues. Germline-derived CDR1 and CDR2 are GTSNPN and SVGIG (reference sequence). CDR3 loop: CAWSQAGGDFTQYF. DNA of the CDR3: TGTGCCTGGAGTCAGGCGGGGGGCGATTTTACGCAGTATTTT.

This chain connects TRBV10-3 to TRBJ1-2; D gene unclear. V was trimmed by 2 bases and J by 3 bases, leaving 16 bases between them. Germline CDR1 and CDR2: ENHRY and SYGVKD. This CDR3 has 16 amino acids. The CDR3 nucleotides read TGTGCCATCAGTGAGGCGGGGAACAACTATCACTATGGCTACACCTTC. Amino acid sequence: CAISEAGNNYHYGYTF.

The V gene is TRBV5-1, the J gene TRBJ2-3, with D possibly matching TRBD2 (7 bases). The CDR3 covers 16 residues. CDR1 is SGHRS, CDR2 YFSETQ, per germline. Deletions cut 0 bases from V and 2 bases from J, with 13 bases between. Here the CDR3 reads CASSLERGGTTDTQYF. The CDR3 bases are TGCGCCAGCAGCTTGGAGAGGGGGGGCACCACAGATACGCAGTATTTT.

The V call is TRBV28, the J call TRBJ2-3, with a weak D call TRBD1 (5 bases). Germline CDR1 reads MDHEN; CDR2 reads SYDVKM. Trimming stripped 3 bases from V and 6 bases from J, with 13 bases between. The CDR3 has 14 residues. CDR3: CASSFSGNMDTQYF. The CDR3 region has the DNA TGTGCCAGCAGTTTTTCAGGGAATATGGATACGCAGTATTTT.

Here the CDR3 DNA reads TGCGCCAGCAGTGCTGCGGGCTGGAACACTGAAGCTTTCTTT. Translated, it gives CASSAAGWNTEAFF. The chain uses TRBV10-1 and TRBJ1-1; unclear D gene. Looked up from germline, CDR1 is WNHNN and CDR2 is SYGVQD (reference sequence). The germline V and J ends were trimmed by 4 bases and 1 base, with 10 bases remaining between them. There are 14 residues in the CDR3.

The CDR3 DNA reads TGTGCCATCAGTGTTTGGGGCAGACAACAGAACACTGAAGCTTTCTTT. Its translation: CAISVWGRQQNTEAFF. The chain has TRBV10-3 and TRBJ1-1, with D perhaps TRBD1 (5 bases). The CDR3 runs to 16 residues. The germline V and J ends were trimmed by 4 bases and 1 base, with 16 bases remaining between them. Germline V gives CDR1 ENHRY, CDR2 SYGVKD.

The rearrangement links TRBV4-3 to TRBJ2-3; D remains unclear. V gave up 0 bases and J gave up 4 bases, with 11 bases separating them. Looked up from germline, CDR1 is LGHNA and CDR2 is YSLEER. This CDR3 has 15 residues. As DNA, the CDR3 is TGCGCCAGCAGCCAAGACCCCCTCCTCCCAGATACGCAGTATTTT. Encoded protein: CASSQDPLLPDTQYF.

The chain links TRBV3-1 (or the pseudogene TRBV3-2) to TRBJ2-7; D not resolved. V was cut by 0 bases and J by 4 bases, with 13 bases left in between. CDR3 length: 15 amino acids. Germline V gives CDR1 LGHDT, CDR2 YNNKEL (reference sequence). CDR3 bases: TGTGCCAGCAGCCAAGACCCCTCGACGAGGTACGAGCAGTACTTC. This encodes CASSQDPSTRYEQYF.

The CDR3 loop is CASSQDRVTEAFF. CDR3 nucleotides: TGTGCCAGCAGCCAAGACAGGGTCACTGAAGCTTTCTTT. The V gene is TRBV7-3, the J gene TRBJ1-1; TRBD1 agrees at 7 bases. The CDR3 has 13 residues. Losses at the gene ends were 5 bases for V and 4 bases for J; bases not matched to a gene: 4. CDR1 is SGHTA, CDR2 FQGTGA, per germline.

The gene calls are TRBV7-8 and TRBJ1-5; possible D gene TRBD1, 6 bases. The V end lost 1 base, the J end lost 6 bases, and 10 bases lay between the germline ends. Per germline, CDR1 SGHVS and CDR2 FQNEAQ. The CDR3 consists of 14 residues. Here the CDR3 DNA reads TGTGCCAGCAGCTTAGACGGCAGGGGTCAGCCCCAGCATTTT. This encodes CASSLDGRGQPQHF.

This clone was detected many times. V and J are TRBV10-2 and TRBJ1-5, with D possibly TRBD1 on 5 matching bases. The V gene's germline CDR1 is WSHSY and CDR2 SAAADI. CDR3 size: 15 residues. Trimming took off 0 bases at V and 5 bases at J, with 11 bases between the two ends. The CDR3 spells CASSESGSRDQPQHF. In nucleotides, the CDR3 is TGCGCCAGCAGTGAGTCCGGTAGCAGGGATCAGCCCCAGCATTTT.

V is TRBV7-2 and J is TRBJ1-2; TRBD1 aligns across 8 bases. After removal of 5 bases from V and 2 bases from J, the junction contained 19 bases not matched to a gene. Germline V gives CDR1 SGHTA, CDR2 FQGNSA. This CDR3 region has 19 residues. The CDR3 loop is CASSTSSDGTGVLNYGYTF. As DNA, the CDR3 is TGTGCCAGCAGCACATCGTCTGACGGGACAGGAGTACTGAACTATGGCTACACCTTC. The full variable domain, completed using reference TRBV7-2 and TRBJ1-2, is GAGVSQSPSNKVTEKGKDVELRCDPISGHTALYWYRQSLGQGLEFLIYFQGNSAPDKSGLPSDRFSAERTGGSVSTLTIQRTQQEDSAVYLCASSTSSDGTGVLNYGYTFGSGTRLTVV.

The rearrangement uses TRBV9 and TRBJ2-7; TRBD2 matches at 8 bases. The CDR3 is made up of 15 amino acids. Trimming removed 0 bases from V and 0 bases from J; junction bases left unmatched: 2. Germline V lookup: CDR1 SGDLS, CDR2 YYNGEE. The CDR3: CASSVGGTSSYEQYF. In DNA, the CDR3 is TGTGCCAGCAGCGTAGGCGGGACTAGCTCCTACGAGCAGTACTTC.

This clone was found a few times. CDR3 bases: TGTGCCAGAAGCTTGCGGGACAGGGGATATAGCAATCAGCCCCAGCATTTT. Translation: CARSLRDRGYSNQPQHF. The chain joins TRBV7-5 to TRBJ1-5; no DNA check was done on the table's D call, TRBD1. TRBV7-5 is a recognized pseudogene. This CDR3 comprises 17 residues.

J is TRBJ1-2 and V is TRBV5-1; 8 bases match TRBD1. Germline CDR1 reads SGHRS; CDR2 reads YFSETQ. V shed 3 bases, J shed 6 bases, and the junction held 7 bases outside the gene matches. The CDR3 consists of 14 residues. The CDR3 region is CASSSDRVVNGYTF. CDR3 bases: TGCGCCAGCAGCTCGGACAGGGTAGTGAATGGCTACACCTTC.

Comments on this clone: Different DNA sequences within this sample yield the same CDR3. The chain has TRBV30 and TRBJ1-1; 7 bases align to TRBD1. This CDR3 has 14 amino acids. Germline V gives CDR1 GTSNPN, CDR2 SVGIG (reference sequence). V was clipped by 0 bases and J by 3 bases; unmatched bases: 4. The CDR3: CAWSVTGVDTEAFF. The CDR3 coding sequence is TGTGCCTGGAGTGTTACAGGGGTAGACACTGAAGCTTTCTTT.

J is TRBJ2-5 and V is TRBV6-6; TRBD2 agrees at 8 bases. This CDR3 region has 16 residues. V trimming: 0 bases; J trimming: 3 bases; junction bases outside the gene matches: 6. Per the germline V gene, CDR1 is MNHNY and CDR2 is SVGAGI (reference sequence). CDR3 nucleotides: TGTGCCAGCAGTTACTCACCCCTGCGGGGGGAAGAGACCCAGTACTTC. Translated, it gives CASSYSPLRGEETQYF.

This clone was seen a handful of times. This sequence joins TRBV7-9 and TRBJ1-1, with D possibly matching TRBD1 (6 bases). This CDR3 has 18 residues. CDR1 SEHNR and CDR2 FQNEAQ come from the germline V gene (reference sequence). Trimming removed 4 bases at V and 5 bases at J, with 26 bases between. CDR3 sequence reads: CASSWDQGRLGGGTEAFF. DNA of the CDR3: TGTGCCAGCAGCTGGGATCAGGGGAGATTGGGTGGTGGGACTGAAGCTTTCTTT.

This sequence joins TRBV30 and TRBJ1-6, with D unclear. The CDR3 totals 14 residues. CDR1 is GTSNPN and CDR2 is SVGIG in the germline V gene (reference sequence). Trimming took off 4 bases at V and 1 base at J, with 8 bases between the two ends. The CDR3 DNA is TGTGCCTGGACGGGGATGTCCTATAATTCACCCCTCCACTTT. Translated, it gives CAWTGMSYNSPLHF.

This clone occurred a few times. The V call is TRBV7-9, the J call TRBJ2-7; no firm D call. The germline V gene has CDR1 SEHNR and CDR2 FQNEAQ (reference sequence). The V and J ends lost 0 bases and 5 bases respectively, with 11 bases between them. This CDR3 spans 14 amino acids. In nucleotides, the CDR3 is TGTGCCAGCAGCTTAGCCCTCCTCACGGACGAGCAGTACTTC. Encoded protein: CASSLALLTDEQYF. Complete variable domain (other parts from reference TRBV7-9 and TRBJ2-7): DTGVSQNPRHKITKRGQNVTFRCDPISEHNRLYWYRQTLGQGPEFLTYFQNEAQLEKSRLLSDRFSAERPKGSFSTLEIQRTEQGDSAMYLCASSLALLTDEQYFGPGTRLTVT.

CDR3 protein: CASSLGGGVAETQYF. The CDR3 DNA is TGTGCCAGCAGCTTAGGAGGGGGGGTGGCGGAGACCCAGTACTTC. The V gene is TRBV7-7, the J gene TRBJ2-5; D possibly corresponds to TRBD2 (7 bases). CDR1 and CDR2 (germline): SSHAT, FNYEAQ (reference sequence). V shed 1 base and J shed 5 bases, with 14 bases lying between them. This CDR3 has 15 amino acids. The whole variable domain, filled in from reference TRBV7-7 and TRBJ2-5, reads GAGVSQSPRYKVTKRGQDVTLRCDPISSHATLYWYQQALGQGPEFLTYFNYEAQPDKSGLPSDRFSAERPEGSISTLTIQRTEQRDSAMYRCASSLGGGVAETQYFGPGTRLLVL.